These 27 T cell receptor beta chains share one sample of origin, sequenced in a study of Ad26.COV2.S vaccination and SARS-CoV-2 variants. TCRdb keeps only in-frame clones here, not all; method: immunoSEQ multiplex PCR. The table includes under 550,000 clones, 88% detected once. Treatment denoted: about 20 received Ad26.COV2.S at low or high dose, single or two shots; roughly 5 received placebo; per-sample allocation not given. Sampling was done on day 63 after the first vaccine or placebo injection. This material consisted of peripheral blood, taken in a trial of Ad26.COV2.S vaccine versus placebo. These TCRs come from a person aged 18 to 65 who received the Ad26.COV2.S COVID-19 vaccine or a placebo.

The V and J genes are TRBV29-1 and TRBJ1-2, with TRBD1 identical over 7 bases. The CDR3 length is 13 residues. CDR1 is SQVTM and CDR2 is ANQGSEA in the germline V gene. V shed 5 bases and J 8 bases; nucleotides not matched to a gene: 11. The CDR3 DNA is TGCAGCGTTCTCCGCGGTCAGGGGGAAGGCTACACCTTC. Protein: CSVLRGQGEGYTF.

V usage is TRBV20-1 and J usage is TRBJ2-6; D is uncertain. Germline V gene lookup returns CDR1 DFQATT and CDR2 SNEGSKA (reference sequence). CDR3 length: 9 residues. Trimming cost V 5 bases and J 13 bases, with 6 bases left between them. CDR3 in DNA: TGCAGTGCTGCCCCAGTCCTGACTTTC. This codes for CSAAPVLTF.

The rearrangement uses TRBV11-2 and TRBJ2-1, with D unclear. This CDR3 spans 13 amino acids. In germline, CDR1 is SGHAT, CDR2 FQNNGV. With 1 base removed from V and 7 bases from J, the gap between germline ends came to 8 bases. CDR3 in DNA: TGTGCCAGCAGCTTAGTACTCCCAAATGAGCAGTTCTTC. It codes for CASSLVLPNEQFF. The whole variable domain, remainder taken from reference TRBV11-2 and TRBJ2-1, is EAGVAQSPRYKIIEKRQSVAFWCNPISGHATLYWYQQILGQGPKLLIQFQNNGVVDDSQLPKDRFSAERLKGVDSTLKIQPAKLEDSAVYLCASSLVLPNEQFFGPGTRLTVL.

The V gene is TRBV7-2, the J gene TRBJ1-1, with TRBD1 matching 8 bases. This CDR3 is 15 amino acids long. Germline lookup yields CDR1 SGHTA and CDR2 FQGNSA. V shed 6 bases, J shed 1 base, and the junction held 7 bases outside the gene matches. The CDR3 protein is CASREQGARNTEAFF. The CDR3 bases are TGTGCCAGCAGAGAGCAGGGGGCTAGGAACACTGAAGCTTTCTTT. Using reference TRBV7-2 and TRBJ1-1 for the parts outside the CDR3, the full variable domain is GAGVSQSPSNKVTEKGKDVELRCDPISGHTALYWYRQSLGQGLEFLIYFQGNSAPDKSGLPSDRFSAERTGGSVSTLTIQRTQQEDSAVYLCASREQGARNTEAFFGQGTRLTVV.

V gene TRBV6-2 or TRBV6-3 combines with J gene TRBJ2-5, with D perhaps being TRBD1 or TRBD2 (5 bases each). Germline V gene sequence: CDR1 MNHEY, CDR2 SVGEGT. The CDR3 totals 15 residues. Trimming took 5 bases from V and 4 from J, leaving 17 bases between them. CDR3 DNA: TGTGCCAGCAGTGGTGGGACCACAGTCCTAGAGACCCAGTACTTC. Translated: CASSGGTTVLETQYF.

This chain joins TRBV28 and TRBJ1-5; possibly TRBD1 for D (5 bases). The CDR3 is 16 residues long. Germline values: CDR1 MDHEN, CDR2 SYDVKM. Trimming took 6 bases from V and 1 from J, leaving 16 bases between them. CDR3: CASSRRGAGSNQPQHF. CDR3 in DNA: TGTGCCAGCAGCCGGAGAGGGGCAGGAAGCAATCAGCCCCAGCATTTT.

The CDR3 is CASSVTGKFSEKLFF. The CDR3 nucleotides read TGTGCCAGCAGCGTAACCGGGAAGTTCAGTGAAAAACTGTTTTTT. J is TRBJ1-4 and V is TRBV9; D remains unclear. There are 15 residues in the CDR3. V shed 1 base and J shed 7 bases, with 14 bases lying between them. Germline lookup yields CDR1 SGDLS and CDR2 YYNGEE. Complete variable domain (other parts from reference TRBV9 and TRBJ1-4): DSGVTQTPKHLITATGQRVTLRCSPRSGDLSVYWYQQSLDQGLQFLIQYYNGEERAKGNILERFSAQQFPDLHSELNLSSLELGDSALYFCASSVTGKFSEKLFFGSGTQLSVL.

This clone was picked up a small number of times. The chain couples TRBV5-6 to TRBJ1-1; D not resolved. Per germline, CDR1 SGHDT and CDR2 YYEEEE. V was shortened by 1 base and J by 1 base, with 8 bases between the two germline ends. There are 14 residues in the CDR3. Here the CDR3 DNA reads TGTGCCAGCAGCTTGTTTGTAGCGAACACTGAAGCTTTCTTT. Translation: CASSLFVANTEAFF.

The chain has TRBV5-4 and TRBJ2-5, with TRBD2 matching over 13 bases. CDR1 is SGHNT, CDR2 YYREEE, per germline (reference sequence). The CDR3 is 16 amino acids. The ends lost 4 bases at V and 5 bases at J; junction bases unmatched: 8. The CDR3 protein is CASSPGLAGASETQYF. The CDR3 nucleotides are TGTGCCAGCAGCCCAGGACTAGCGGGGGCTTCGGAGACCCAGTACTTC.

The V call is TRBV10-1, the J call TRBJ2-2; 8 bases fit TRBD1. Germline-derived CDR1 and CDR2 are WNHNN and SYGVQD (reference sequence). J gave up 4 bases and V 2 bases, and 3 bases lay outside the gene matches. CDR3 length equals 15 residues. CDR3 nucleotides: TGCGCCAGCAGTGAGGGACAGGGTGTCACCGGGGAGCTGTTTTTT. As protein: CASSEGQGVTGELFF.

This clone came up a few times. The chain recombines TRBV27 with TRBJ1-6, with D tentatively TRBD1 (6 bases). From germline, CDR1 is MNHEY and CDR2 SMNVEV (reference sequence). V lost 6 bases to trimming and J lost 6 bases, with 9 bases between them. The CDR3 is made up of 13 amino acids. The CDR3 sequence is CASRDSFNSPLHF. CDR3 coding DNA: TGTGCCAGCAGGGACAGCTTTAATTCACCCCTCCACTTT.

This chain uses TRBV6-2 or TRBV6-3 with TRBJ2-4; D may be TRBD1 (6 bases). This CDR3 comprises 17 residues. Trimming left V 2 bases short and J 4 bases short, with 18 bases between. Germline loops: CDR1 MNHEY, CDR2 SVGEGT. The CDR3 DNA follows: TGTGCCAGCAGTTACGAGGTTTGGGACAAGGATAAAAACATTCAGTACTTC. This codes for CASSYEVWDKDKNIQYF.

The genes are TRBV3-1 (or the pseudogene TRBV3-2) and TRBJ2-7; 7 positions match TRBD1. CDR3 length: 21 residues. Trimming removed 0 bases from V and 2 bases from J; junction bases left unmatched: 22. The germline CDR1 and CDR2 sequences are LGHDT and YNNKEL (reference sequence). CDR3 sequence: CASSQDSEGQPCPEEPYEQYF. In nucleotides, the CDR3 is TGTGCCAGCAGCCAAGATAGTGAGGGACAGCCGTGCCCGGAAGAACCCTACGAGCAGTACTTC.

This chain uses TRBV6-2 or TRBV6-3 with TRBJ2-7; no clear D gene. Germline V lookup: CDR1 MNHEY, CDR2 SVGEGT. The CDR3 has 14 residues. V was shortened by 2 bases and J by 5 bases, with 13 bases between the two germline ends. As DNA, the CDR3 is TGTGCCAGCAGTTACCTCCCAGCGCAGCACGAGCAGTACTTC. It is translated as CASSYLPAQHEQYF.

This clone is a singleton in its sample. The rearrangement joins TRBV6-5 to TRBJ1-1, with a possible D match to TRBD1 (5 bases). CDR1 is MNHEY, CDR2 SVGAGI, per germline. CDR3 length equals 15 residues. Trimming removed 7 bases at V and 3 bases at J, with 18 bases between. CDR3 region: CASIPQDGGYTEAFF. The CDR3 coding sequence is TGTGCCAGCATCCCCCAGGACGGGGGGTACACTGAAGCTTTCTTT.

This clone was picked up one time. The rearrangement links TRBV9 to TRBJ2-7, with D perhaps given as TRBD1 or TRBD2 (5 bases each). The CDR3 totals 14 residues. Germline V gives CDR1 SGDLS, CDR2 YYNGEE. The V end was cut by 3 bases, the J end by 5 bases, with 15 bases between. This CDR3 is CASSAGGELHEQYF. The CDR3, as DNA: TGTGCCAGCAGCGCTGGGGGAGAGCTCCACGAGCAGTACTTC.

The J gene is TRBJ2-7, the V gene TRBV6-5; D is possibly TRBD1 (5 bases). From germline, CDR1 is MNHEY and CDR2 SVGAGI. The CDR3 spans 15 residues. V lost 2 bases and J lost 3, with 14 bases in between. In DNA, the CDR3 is TGTGCCAGCAGTTACCGACAGCCTTTTGACTACGAGCAGTACTTC. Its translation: CASSYRQPFDYEQYF.

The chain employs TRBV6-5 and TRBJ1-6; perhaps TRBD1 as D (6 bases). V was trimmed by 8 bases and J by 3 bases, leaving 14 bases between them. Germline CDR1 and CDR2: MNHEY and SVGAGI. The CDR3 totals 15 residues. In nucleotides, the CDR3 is TGTGCCAGCCTAGGGCGGACAGACTATAATTCACCCCTCCACTTT. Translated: CASLGRTDYNSPLHF.

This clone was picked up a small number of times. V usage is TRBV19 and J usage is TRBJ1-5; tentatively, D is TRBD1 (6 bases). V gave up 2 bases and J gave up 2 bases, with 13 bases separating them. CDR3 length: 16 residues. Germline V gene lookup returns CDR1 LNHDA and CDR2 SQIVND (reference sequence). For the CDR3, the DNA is TGTGCCAGTAGTATATTAGAGGGGGAAGGCAATCAGCCCCAGCATTTT. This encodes CASSILEGEGNQPQHF.

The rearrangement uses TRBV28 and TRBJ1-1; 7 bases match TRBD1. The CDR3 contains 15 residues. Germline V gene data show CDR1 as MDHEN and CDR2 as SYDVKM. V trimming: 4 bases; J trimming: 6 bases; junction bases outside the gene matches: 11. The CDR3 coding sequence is TGTGCCAGCAGTTGGGACAGCAGTCGACCTGCTGAAGCTTTCTTT. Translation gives CASSWDSSRPAEAFF.

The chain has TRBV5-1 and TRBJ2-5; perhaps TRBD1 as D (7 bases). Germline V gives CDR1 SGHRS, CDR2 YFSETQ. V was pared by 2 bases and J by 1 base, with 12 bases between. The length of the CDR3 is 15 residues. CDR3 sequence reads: CASSFGGTAQETQYF. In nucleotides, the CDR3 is TGCGCCAGCAGCTTCGGAGGGACAGCCCAAGAGACCCAGTACTTC. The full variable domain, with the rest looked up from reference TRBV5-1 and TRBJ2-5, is KAGVTQTPRYLIKTRGQQVTLSCSPISGHRSVSWYQQTPGQGLQFLFEYFSETQRNKGNFPGRFSGRQFSNSRSEMNVSTLELGDSALYLCASSFGGTAQETQYFGPGTRLLVL.

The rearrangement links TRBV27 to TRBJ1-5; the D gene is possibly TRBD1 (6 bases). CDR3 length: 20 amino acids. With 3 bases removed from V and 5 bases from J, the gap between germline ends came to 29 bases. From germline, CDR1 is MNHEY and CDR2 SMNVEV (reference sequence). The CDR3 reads CASSFLGAGTPGHFHQPQHF. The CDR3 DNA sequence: TGTGCCAGCAGTTTCTTAGGTGCGGGTACCCCGGGACACTTTCATCAGCCCCAGCATTTT.

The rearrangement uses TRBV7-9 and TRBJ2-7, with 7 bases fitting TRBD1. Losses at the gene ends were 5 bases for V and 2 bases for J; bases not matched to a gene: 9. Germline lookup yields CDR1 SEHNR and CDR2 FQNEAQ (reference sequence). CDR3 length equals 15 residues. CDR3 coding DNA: TGTGCCAGCAGCAGGCCCCGGGACAGAACCTACGAGCAGTACTTC. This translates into CASSRPRDRTYEQYF.

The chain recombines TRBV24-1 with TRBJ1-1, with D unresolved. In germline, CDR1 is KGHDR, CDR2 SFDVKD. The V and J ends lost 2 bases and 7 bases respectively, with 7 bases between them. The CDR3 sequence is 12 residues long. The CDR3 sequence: CATSDSRSEAFF. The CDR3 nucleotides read TGTGCCACCAGTGATTCCAGGAGTGAAGCTTTCTTT.

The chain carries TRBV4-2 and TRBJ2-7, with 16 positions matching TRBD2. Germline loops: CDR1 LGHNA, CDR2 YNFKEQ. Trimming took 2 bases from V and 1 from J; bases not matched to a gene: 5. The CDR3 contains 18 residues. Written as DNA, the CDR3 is TGTGCCAGCAGCCAAACGGGACTAGCGGGGGGGATTTCCTACGAGCAGTACTTC. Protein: CASSQTGLAGGISYEQYF.

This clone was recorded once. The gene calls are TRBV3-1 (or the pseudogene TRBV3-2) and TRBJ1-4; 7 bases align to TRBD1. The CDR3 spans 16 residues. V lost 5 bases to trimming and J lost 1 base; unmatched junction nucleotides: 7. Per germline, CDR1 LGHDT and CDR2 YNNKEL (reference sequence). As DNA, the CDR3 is TGTGCCAGCAGCGGAGACAGGGTTGGAACTAATGAAAAACTGTTTTTT. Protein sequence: CASSGDRVGTNEKLFF.

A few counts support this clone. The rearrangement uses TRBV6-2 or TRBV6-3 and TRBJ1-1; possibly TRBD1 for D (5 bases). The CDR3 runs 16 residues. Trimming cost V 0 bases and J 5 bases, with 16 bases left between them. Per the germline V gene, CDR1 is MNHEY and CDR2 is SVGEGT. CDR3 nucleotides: TGTGCCAGCAGTTACTCTAGGGGCCGCAGGGAGACTGAAGCTTTCTTT. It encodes CASSYSRGRRETEAFF.